Shown below are 31 T cell receptor beta chains from a single sample sequenced in a study of blood T cell repertoires in COVID-19. The protocol was immunoSEQ multiplex PCR, while the TCRdb copy is restricted to in-frame clones and leaves out a portion. There are more than 150,000 clones in the sample; approximately 80% occur only once, and approximately 15% lies in the top ten. Sequenced input: PBMCs or T cells enriched from blood (not recorded which). Receptors originate from a man between 60 and 70 years old who had been exposed to COVID-19.

The chain combines TRBV14 with TRBJ1-1, with a possible D match to TRBD1 (5 bases). V gave up 5 bases and J gave up 0 bases, with 13 bases separating them. This CDR3 contains 15 residues. The germline V gene encodes CDR1 SGHDN and CDR2 FVKESK. This chain's CDR3 is CASSSGRALNTEAFF. The CDR3 DNA sequence: TGTGCCAGCAGCTCAGGGAGGGCCCTGAACACTGAAGCTTTCTTT.

V is TRBV7-2 and J is TRBJ2-2; tentatively, D is TRBD1 (6 bases). There are 16 residues in the CDR3. Trimming shortened V by 5 bases and J by 0 bases, and 13 bases separated the two germline ends. From germline, CDR1 is SGHTA and CDR2 FQGNSA. For the CDR3, the DNA is TGTGCCAGCAGCCCCACAGGGCCGGCGAACACCGGGGAGCTGTTTTTT. Amino acid sequence: CASSPTGPANTGELFF.

The gene calls are TRBV5-1 and TRBJ1-1; D is unresolved. The V gene lost 0 bases and the J gene lost 3 bases, with 12 bases spanning the gap. The CDR3 loop spans 15 amino acids. Germline V gene lookup returns CDR1 SGHRS and CDR2 YFSETQ. The CDR3, as DNA: TGCGCCAGCAGCTTGGCCGTATCCTCTTACACTGAAGCTTTCTTT. It codes for CASSLAVSSYTEAFF.

The genes are TRBV30 and TRBJ1-1, with D possibly being TRBD1 (5 bases). The ends were cut back, 4 bases at V and 0 bases at J, with 9 bases in the middle. Germline-derived CDR1 and CDR2 are GTSNPN and SVGIG (reference sequence). This CDR3 region has 13 residues. Here the CDR3 DNA reads TGTGCCTGGACCAAGGGGATGAACACTGAAGCTTTCTTT. Translation gives CAWTKGMNTEAFF.

The chain combines TRBV9 with TRBJ2-2; D unresolved. Germline V gives CDR1 SGDLS, CDR2 YYNGEE. The CDR3 runs to 16 residues. Deletions cut 1 base from V and 2 bases from J, with 12 bases between. CDR3 protein: CASSVSPMSNTGELFF. DNA for the CDR3: TGTGCCAGCAGCGTATCTCCTATGAGTAACACCGGGGAGCTGTTTTTT.

This rearrangement joins TRBV27 to TRBJ2-1, with D possibly TRBD2 on 6 matching bases. The CDR3 has 14 residues. Germline V gene data show CDR1 as MNHEY and CDR2 as SMNVEV (reference sequence). V was clipped by 7 bases and J by 5 bases, with 15 bases between them. The CDR3 spells CASTPGLANNEQFF. CDR3 bases: TGTGCCAGCACCCCGGGGCTAGCGAACAATGAGCAGTTCTTC.

V and J are TRBV10-1 and TRBJ1-1; the D is unclear. Trimming removed 3 bases from V and 4 bases from J, with 15 bases in between. CDR3 length: 15 amino acids. Germline V lookup: CDR1 WNHNN, CDR2 SYGVQD (reference sequence). CDR3 in amino acids: CASSDPRGGSTEAFF. In DNA, the CDR3 is TGCGCCAGCAGTGATCCACGGGGAGGGAGCACTGAAGCTTTCTTT.

CDR3 sequence reads: CASSLAPSGRETQYF. As DNA, the CDR3 is TGTGCCAGCAGCTTAGCGCCTAGCGGGAGAGAGACCCAGTACTTC. This sequence joins TRBV11-1 and TRBJ2-5, with TRBD2 identical over 10 bases. V lost 0 bases and J lost 4; bases outside the gene matches: 2. Germline CDR1 SGHAT, CDR2 FQDESV (reference sequence). CDR3 length equals 15 residues.

The gene calls are TRBV2 and TRBJ2-1, with D perhaps TRBD2 (5 bases). The CDR3 spans 15 residues. V was shortened by 4 bases and J by 10 bases, with 20 bases between the two germline ends. Per the germline V gene, CDR1 is SNHLY and CDR2 is FYNNEI. The CDR3 reads CASSASELGPSEQFF. The CDR3 DNA follows: TGTGCCAGCAGTGCAAGCGAACTAGGCCCCTCCGAGCAGTTCTTC.

The genes are TRBV14 and TRBJ2-2, with 8 bases matching TRBD2. V trimming: 3 bases; J trimming: 11 bases; junction bases outside the gene matches: 2. The length of the CDR3 is 12 residues. Germline CDR1 reads SGHDN; CDR2 reads FVKESK. The CDR3 here is CASSQVAGELFF. The CDR3 DNA is TGTGCCAGCAGCCAGGTAGCGGGAGAGCTGTTTTTT. The full variable domain, completed using reference TRBV14 and TRBJ2-2, is EAGVTQFPSHSVIEKGQTVTLRCDPISGHDNLYWYRRVMGKEIKFLLHFVKESKQDESGMPNNRFLAERTGGTYSTLKVQPAELEDSGVYFCASSQVAGELFFGEGSRLTVL.

The chain combines TRBV5-6 with TRBJ2-7; 11 positions agree with TRBD2. From germline, CDR1 is SGHDT and CDR2 YYEEEE. J gave up 7 bases and V 7 bases, and 7 bases lay outside the gene matches. The CDR3 covers 13 residues. The CDR3 DNA is TGTGCCAGCTACGGGACTAGCGGCGGAGAGCAGTACTTC. Translating it yields CASYGTSGGEQYF.

The chain carries TRBV5-1 and TRBJ1-1; D remains unclear. The CDR3 is 14 residues long. Per the germline V gene, CDR1 is SGHRS and CDR2 is YFSETQ. The V end lost 1 base, the J end lost 0 bases, and 7 bases lay between the germline ends. The CDR3, as DNA: TGCGCCAGCAGCTTGAGCAAGATGAACACTGAAGCTTTCTTT. Amino acids: CASSLSKMNTEAFF.

The chain links TRBV7-2 to TRBJ1-6, with a possible D match to TRBD1 (5 bases). The CDR3 loop spans 16 amino acids. CDR1 and CDR2 (germline): SGHTA, FQGNSA. The V end lost 2 bases, the J end lost 7 bases, and 15 bases lay between the germline ends. The CDR3 reads CASSLIRGWGNSPLHF. The CDR3, as DNA: TGTGCCAGCAGCTTAATCCGGGGGTGGGGAAATTCACCCCTCCACTTT.

V usage is TRBV28 and J usage is TRBJ1-2; the match to TRBD1 covers 7 bases. This CDR3 has 15 residues. V shed 5 bases and J 3 bases; nucleotides not matched to a gene: 9. The germline V gene encodes CDR1 MDHEN and CDR2 SYDVKM. This CDR3 reads CASSKNRGGDYGYTF. CDR3 bases: TGTGCCAGCAGTAAAAACAGGGGAGGAGACTATGGCTACACCTTC.

The V call is TRBV24-1, the J call TRBJ2-1; TRBD1 aligns across 12 bases. Per germline, CDR1 KGHDR and CDR2 SFDVKD. V dropped 3 bases and J dropped 6; count of bases not matched to a gene: 11. The CDR3 loop spans 18 amino acids. CDR3 region: CATSDPGQGAPRSNEQFF. Written as DNA, the CDR3 is TGTGCCACCAGTGATCCGGGACAGGGGGCCCCCCGCTCCAATGAGCAGTTCTTC.

This chain links TRBV24-1 with TRBJ1-5, with TRBD1 as a possible D gene (5 bases). In germline, CDR1 is KGHDR, CDR2 SFDVKD. CDR3 length: 16 residues. The V end lost 3 bases, the J end lost 2 bases, and 13 bases lay between the germline ends. CDR3 bases: TGTGCCACCAGTGATACGAAGGGGCTTGGCAATCAGCCCCAGCATTTT. Residues: CATSDTKGLGNQPQHF.

The chain uses TRBV14 and TRBJ2-7; D not certain. V dropped 3 bases and J dropped 7 bases, with 13 bases sitting between them. The length of the CDR3 is 13 residues. Germline loops: CDR1 SGHDN, CDR2 FVKESK. This CDR3 reads CASSQTPIGEQYF. As DNA, the CDR3 is TGTGCCAGCAGCCAGACTCCTATCGGTGAGCAGTACTTC.

The chain employs TRBV9 and TRBJ2-2, with a tentative D call TRBD1 (5 bases). V shed 4 bases and J shed 2 bases, with 21 bases lying between them. Germline assignment: CDR1 SGDLS and CDR2 YYNGEE. The CDR3 sequence is 18 residues long. CDR3 region: CASSPHPWADTNTGELFF. CDR3 nucleotides: TGTGCCAGCAGCCCCCACCCATGGGCGGACACAAACACCGGGGAGCTGTTTTTT.

This rearrangement joins TRBV6-5 to TRBJ1-2; TRBD1 aligns across 8 bases. V gave up 6 bases and J gave up 7 bases; unmatched junction bases: 7. The CDR3 has 13 residues. Per the germline V gene, CDR1 is MNHEY and CDR2 is SVGAGI. The CDR3 nucleotides read TGTGCCAGCAGAGGCGGACAGGGCGTTGGCTACACCTTC. Translation: CASRGGQGVGYTF.

This clone was seen a handful of times. CDR3 amino acids: CASSLGQPTGELFF. In DNA, the CDR3 is TGTGCCAGCAGCCTGGGACAGCCCACCGGGGAGCTGTTTTTT. This sequence joins TRBV3-1 (or the pseudogene TRBV3-2) and TRBJ2-2; 7 bases align to TRBD1. The length of the CDR3 is 14 residues. Germline V gene sequence: CDR1 LGHDT, CDR2 YNNKEL (reference sequence). V shed 4 bases, J shed 4 bases, and the junction held 3 bases outside the gene matches.

Worth noting for this clone: The junction and the germline gene differ at one end; a read error may be behind it. The chain carries TRBV5-6 and TRBJ2-7; 13 bases match TRBD2. The length of the CDR3 is 14 residues. CDR1 is SGHDT and CDR2 is YYEEEE in the germline V gene. The CDR3 loop reads CASSVGGTSGTPFF. In DNA, the CDR3 is TGTGCCAGCAGCGTGGGGGGGACTAGCGGGACCCCTTTCTTC.

This clone has more than one count but fewer than ten. The gene calls are TRBV21-1 and TRBJ1-1; the DNA was not used to check the table's D call, TRBD1. TRBV21-1 constitutes a pseudogene. The CDR3 has 17 residues. CDR3 bases: TGTGCCAGCAGCGCTTACTTGCCAGGGGAGCGGAACACTGAAGCTTTCTTT. Residues: CASSAYLPGERNTEAFF.

The V and J genes are TRBV6-5 and TRBJ2-7, with 9 bases matching TRBD1. The CDR3 spans 16 residues. CDR1 and CDR2 from the germline V gene are MNHEY and SVGAGI. V dropped 4 bases and J dropped 2; count of bases not matched to a gene: 9. CDR3 DNA sequence: TGTGCCAGCAGTTCATCCCGCGGGACAGGGACCTACGAGCAGTACTTC. This codes for CASSSSRGTGTYEQYF.

This chain joins TRBV28 and TRBJ2-2; TRBD1 matches 10 bases. J gave up 1 base and V 7 bases, and 6 bases lay outside the gene matches. Germline V gene lookup returns CDR1 MDHEN and CDR2 SYDVKM. This CDR3 comprises 16 residues. As DNA, the CDR3 is TGTGCCAGCACCCTTGGGACAGGGGTGAACACCGGGGAGCTGTTTTTT. It codes for CASTLGTGVNTGELFF.

The chain carries TRBV5-1 and TRBJ2-3; 15 bases are a match to TRBD2. The germline V gene encodes CDR1 SGHRS and CDR2 YFSETQ. V lost 3 bases to trimming and J lost 2 bases; unmatched junction nucleotides: 7. The CDR3 length is 18 residues. In DNA form, the CDR3 reads TGCGCCAGCAGCTCCGGACTAGCGGGAGGGGTTTCCACAGATACGCAGTATTTT. Its protein is CASSSGLAGGVSTDTQYF.

V is TRBV6-2 or TRBV6-3 and J is TRBJ2-7, with 10 nucleotides matching TRBD2. The CDR3 consists of 15 residues. The V gene's germline CDR1 is MNHEY and CDR2 SVGEGT. V trimming: 4 bases; J trimming: 0 bases; junction bases outside the gene matches: 3. In nucleotides, the CDR3 is TGTGCCAGCAGTTTGACTAGCGGGTTCTCCTACGAGCAGTACTTC. It encodes CASSLTSGFSYEQYF.

This clone was counted a few times. The chain uses TRBV20-1 and TRBJ2-5; possible D gene TRBD2, 6 bases. The CDR3 sequence is 14 residues long. The V gene lost 3 bases and the J gene lost 5 bases, with 16 bases spanning the gap. CDR1 and CDR2 from the germline V gene are DFQATT and SNEGSKA (reference sequence). CDR3 protein: CSASSGGGTETQYF. The CDR3 DNA follows: TGCAGTGCTAGTAGCGGCGGAGGTACGGAGACCCAGTACTTC.

The rearrangement joins TRBV3-1 (or the pseudogene TRBV3-2) to TRBJ2-5; TRBD1 aligns across 8 bases. The CDR3 covers 15 residues. The J segment lost 3 bases and the V segment lost 4 bases, leaving 7 bases of the junction unmatched. Germline lookup yields CDR1 LGHDT and CDR2 YNNKEL (reference sequence). CDR3: CASSRRTGFEETQYF. CDR3 nucleotide sequence: TGTGCCAGCAGCCGTAGGACAGGGTTTGAAGAGACCCAGTACTTC.

J is TRBJ2-2 and V is TRBV24-1; TRBD2 agrees at 9 bases. CDR1 is KGHDR, CDR2 SFDVKD, per germline. This CDR3 spans 15 amino acids. V gave up 10 bases and J gave up 5 bases; unmatched junction bases: 10. The CDR3 sequence: CATREASGDTGELFF. CDR3 DNA sequence: TGTGCCACGCGGGAGGCTAGCGGGGATACCGGGGAGCTGTTTTTT.

This chain links TRBV9 with TRBJ2-1; 10 positions agree with TRBD2. Germline CDR1 reads SGDLS; CDR2 reads YYNGEE. The CDR3 is 18 residues long. V was clipped by 0 bases and J by 0 bases; unmatched bases: 6. CDR3 DNA sequence: TGTGCCAGCAGCGTAGGACTAGCGGGCCACAGCTCCTACAATGAGCAGTTCTTC. This codes for CASSVGLAGHSSYNEQFF.

Here the CDR3 DNA reads TGTGCCAGCAGCCGACAGGGGGACTTAGGCGGCTACACCTTC. Protein sequence: CASSRQGDLGGYTF. The chain joins TRBV7-3 to TRBJ1-2; 9 nucleotides match TRBD1. This CDR3 comprises 14 residues. J was trimmed by 8 bases and V by 5 bases; bases with no gene match: 9. Germline V lookup: CDR1 SGHTA, CDR2 FQGTGA.